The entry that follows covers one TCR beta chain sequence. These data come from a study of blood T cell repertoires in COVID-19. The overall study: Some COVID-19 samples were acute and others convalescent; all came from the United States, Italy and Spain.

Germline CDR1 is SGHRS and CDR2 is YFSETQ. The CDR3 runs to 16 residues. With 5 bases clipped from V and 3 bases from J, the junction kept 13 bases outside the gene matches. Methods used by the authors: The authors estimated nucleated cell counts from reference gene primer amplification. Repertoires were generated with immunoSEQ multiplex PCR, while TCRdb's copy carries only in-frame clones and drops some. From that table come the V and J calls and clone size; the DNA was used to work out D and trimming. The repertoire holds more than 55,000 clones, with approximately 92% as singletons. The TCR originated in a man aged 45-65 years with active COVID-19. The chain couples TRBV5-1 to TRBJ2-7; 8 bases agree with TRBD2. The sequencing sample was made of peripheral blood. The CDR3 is CASRVDSGTSNYEQYF. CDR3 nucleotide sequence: TGCGCCAGCAGGGTAGATAGCGGGACCTCTAACTACGAGCAGTACTTC.